This TCR beta chain comes out of a study of T cells in tuberculosis. Noted time point: new active TB diagnosis, blood taken before or within 7 days of starting treatment. Each patient had positive sputum smear microscopy and/or positive culture. Notes on this clone: Antigen specificity is unknown.

The CDR3 totals 14 residues. CDR1 and CDR2 from the germline V gene are MNHEY and SMNVEV (reference sequence). V shed 6 bases, J shed 2 bases, and the junction held 5 bases outside the gene matches. Study-level findings and limits: Using the GMM-specific repertoire gave about 90% accuracy versus about 70% with motifs.

Sequencing used immunoSEQ multiplex PCR; TCRdb keeps in-frame clones, though not all of them. The sample has about 49,000 clones; about 95% are singletons. The chain employs TRBV27 and TRBJ2-3; 7 bases line up with TRBD1. This receptor was taken from an adult with tuberculosis. Here the sequenced sample was PBMCs, taken at tuberculosis diagnosis. The CDR3 coding sequence is TGTGCCAGCAGCCGACAGGGAGTCACAGATACGCAGTATTTT. Translating it yields CASSRQGVTDTQYF.